The T cell receptor (beta chain) under discussion was sequenced for a study of early stage breast cancer tumors. Study as a whole: ER+/PR+/HER2- status applied to about 80% of the 16 invasive breast tumors. Findings and caveats of the study: Tumor and normal breast were distinguished via blood comparison in about 90% of the 16 patients.

The CDR3 sequence is 15 residues long. The V end was cut by 5 bases, the J end by 7 bases, with 15 bases between. CDR1 and CDR2 (germline): MDHEN, SYDVKM. The repertoire was sequenced with immunoSEQ multiplex PCR; TCRdb's copy has only in-frame clones and lacks some. Of around 78,000 clones in the sample, more than 65% are singletons; the top ten hold 3.5%. As regards this clone: The antigen remains undetermined.

Material for sequencing was blood. The source is a person between 60 and 69 years old with breast cancer. The chain carries TRBV28 and TRBJ1-6; D is unresolved. The chain's CDR3 is CASSATTAPNSPLHF. The CDR3 bases are TGTGCCAGCAGTGCAACGACTGCCCCGAATTCACCCCTCCACTTT.